One sample yielded the 17 T cell receptor beta chains listed below, sequenced in a study of cytomegalovirus exposure and HLA in healthy donors. The primer mix had 60 Vbeta and 13 Jbeta primers. Sequencing was performed with immunoSEQ multiplex PCR; in TCRdb, only in-frame clones are kept and a portion is missing. The repertoire holds some 190,000 clones, 75% to 85% seen once, with more than 1.5% in the top ten. Input material: PBMCs. The origin of the receptors is a woman in her forties or fifties in good health and CMV-seronegative.

V gene TRBV7-3 combines with J gene TRBJ2-1, with 8 bases matching TRBD2. CDR1 and CDR2 (germline): SGHTA, FQGTGA. V was clipped by 0 bases and J by 1 base; unmatched bases: 2. This CDR3 comprises 16 residues. The CDR3 is CASSLTSGASYNEQFF. Written as DNA, the CDR3 is TGTGCCAGCAGCTTAACTAGCGGGGCGTCCTACAATGAGCAGTTCTTC.

The chain couples TRBV9 to TRBJ2-6, with D maybe TRBD2 (6 bases). The length of the CDR3 is 17 residues. The germline CDR1 and CDR2 sequences are SGDLS and YYNGEE. V lost 1 base, J lost 3 bases, and 14 bases lay in between. CDR3 sequence reads: CASSVRGSAGGANVLTF. CDR3 in DNA: TGTGCCAGCAGCGTAAGGGGATCAGCGGGTGGGGCCAACGTCCTGACTTTC.

This clone was seen once. At one end, the junction sequence differs from germline, possibly due to a read error. V gene TRBV9 combines with J gene TRBJ2-4; 7 bases match TRBD1. The CDR3 length is 16 residues. CDR1 and CDR2 from the germline V gene are SGDLS and YYNGEE. The CDR3 DNA reads as TGTGCCAGCAGCCTAACAGCCGGGACAGCCCAAAACATTCAGTACTTC. It is translated as CASSLTAGTAQNIQYF.

The chain recombines TRBV7-9 with TRBJ2-3, with TRBD2 as a possible D gene (6 bases). CDR1 SEHNR and CDR2 FQNEAQ come from the germline V gene (reference sequence). This CDR3 has 15 residues. V shed 3 bases and J shed 8 bases, with 18 bases lying between them. The CDR3 reads CASSFSTRGAGTQYF. The CDR3 DNA follows: TGTGCCAGCAGCTTTTCTACGCGGGGAGCGGGTACGCAGTATTTT. Supplemented by reference TRBV7-9 and TRBJ2-3, the full variable domain reads DTGVSQNPRHKITKRGQNVTFRCDPISEHNRLYWYRQTLGQGPEFLTYFQNEAQLEKSRLLSDRFSAERPKGSFSTLEIQRTEQGDSAMYLCASSFSTRGAGTQYFGPGTRLTVL.

The rearrangement links TRBV2 to TRBJ1-1, with D hard to call. Germline V gene lookup returns CDR1 SNHLY and CDR2 FYNNEI. The CDR3 runs to 13 residues. The V end lost 7 bases, the J end lost 2 bases, and 11 bases lay between the germline ends. In DNA, the CDR3 is TGTGCCAGCAAGGAGGGTCCCAACACTGAAGCTTTCTTT. This codes for CASKEGPNTEAFF.

As to this clone: This specimen includes other DNA sequences encoding the same CDR3. The rearrangement uses TRBV28 and TRBJ1-4; D perhaps matches TRBD1 (6 bases). There are 16 residues in the CDR3. V was cut by 1 base and J by 4 bases, with 13 bases left in between. Germline V gives CDR1 MDHEN, CDR2 SYDVKM. The CDR3 bases are TGTGCCAGCAGTTTATCGGGAGGGGGAGATAATGAAAAACTGTTTTTT. It yields the protein CASSLSGGGDNEKLFF.

This sequence joins TRBV5-5 and TRBJ1-1, with D unresolved. Trimming shortened V by 6 bases and J by 8 bases, and 11 bases separated the two germline ends. The CDR3 is 11 residues long. The V gene's germline CDR1 is SGHKS and CDR2 YYEKEE (reference sequence). The CDR3 nucleotides read TGTGCCAGCAAGAGGGAGCTGGAAGCTTTCTTT. As protein: CASKRELEAFF.

The chain uses TRBV7-2 and TRBJ1-1, with D uncertain. CDR1 is SGHTA, CDR2 FQGNSA, per germline. CDR3 length: 13 residues. Trimming left V 2 bases short and J 7 bases short, with 11 bases between. The DNA of the CDR3 is TGTGCCAGCAGCTTACGGGAGGTTAGTGAAGCTTTCTTT. Amino acid sequence: CASSLREVSEAFF.

A single count supports this clone. The V and J genes are TRBV7-9 and TRBJ2-1, with D maybe TRBD2 (6 bases). This CDR3 region has 12 residues. Germline values: CDR1 SEHNR, CDR2 FQNEAQ (reference sequence). The V end lost 3 bases, the J end lost 7 bases, and 7 bases lay between the germline ends. The CDR3 DNA reads as TGTGCCAGCAGCTTCGGGAGTAATGAGCAGTTCTTC. Protein sequence: CASSFGSNEQFF.

This clone has just one count. J is TRBJ2-3 and V is TRBV5-1; 9 bases are shared with TRBD2. The CDR3 has 18 amino acids. CDR1 SGHRS and CDR2 YFSETQ come from the germline V gene. V shed 0 bases and J 0 bases; nucleotides not matched to a gene: 8. CDR3 amino acids: CASSLGSGGTKSTDTQYF. The CDR3 DNA is TGCGCCAGCAGCTTGGGTAGCGGGGGAACAAAAAGCACAGATACGCAGTATTTT.

The rearrangement uses TRBV7-6 and TRBJ2-7; D remains ambiguous. The CDR3 is 13 residues long. Trimming removed 1 base from V and 3 bases from J, with 7 bases in between. Per germline, CDR1 SGHVS and CDR2 FNYEAQ. The CDR3, as DNA: TGTGCCAGCAGCTTAGACAAGTACTACGAGCAGTACTTC. Its protein product is CASSLDKYYEQYF.

This clone appeared once. This sequence joins TRBV18 and TRBJ1-2, with TRBD1 matching 8 bases. The junction had 6 bases not matched to a gene; V was cut back by 0 bases and J by 3 bases. The V gene's germline CDR1 is KGHSH and CDR2 LQKENI. The CDR3 totals 16 residues. Here the CDR3 reads CASSPPSRTGYYGYTF. The CDR3 DNA reads as TGTGCCAGCTCACCACCGAGTAGGACAGGGTACTATGGCTACACCTTC. Complete variable domain (other parts from reference TRBV18 and TRBJ1-2): NAGVMQNPRHLVRRRGQEARLRCSPMKGHSHVYWYRQLPEEGLKFMVYLQKENIIDESGMPKERFSAEFPKEGPSILRIQQVVRGDSAAYFCASSPPSRTGYYGYTFGSGTRLTVV.

The chain joins TRBV7-8 to TRBJ1-1, with 8 bases fitting TRBD1. Germline CDR1 reads SGHVS; CDR2 reads FQNEAQ. With 6 bases clipped from V and 0 bases from J, the junction kept 6 bases outside the gene matches. The CDR3 contains 15 residues. As DNA, the CDR3 is TGTGCCAGCAGATTCGGGACAGGAATGAACACTGAAGCTTTCTTT. Translating it yields CASRFGTGMNTEAFF.

This clone has a single count. The V and J genes are TRBV9 and TRBJ1-4; 7 bases match TRBD1. The ends lost 0 bases at V and 5 bases at J; junction bases unmatched: 4. CDR3 length: 15 amino acids. Germline V gene lookup returns CDR1 SGDLS and CDR2 YYNGEE. CDR3 DNA: TGTGCCAGCAGCGTAGCCGTGGGACAGAATGAAAAACTGTTTTTT. It codes for CASSVAVGQNEKLFF.

J is TRBJ2-5 and V is TRBV7-6, with 8 bases aligning to TRBD2. The V and J ends lost 7 bases and 4 bases, in that order; junction bases with no gene match: 14. CDR1 and CDR2 (germline): SGHVS, FNYEAQ. The CDR3 is made up of 16 amino acids. The CDR3 region is CASTKGSSGGRETQYF. CDR3 sequence (DNA): TGTGCCAGCACGAAAGGATCCAGCGGGGGCCGAGAGACCCAGTACTTC.

The chain employs TRBV9 and TRBJ2-1; 7 bases agree with TRBD2. V lost 8 bases to trimming and J lost 9 bases; unmatched junction nucleotides: 8. The CDR3 length is 12 residues. Germline values: CDR1 SGDLS, CDR2 YYNGEE. CDR3 nucleotide sequence: TGTGCCAGTAAGACATGGGAGGGTGAGCAGTTCTTC. Translation: CASKTWEGEQFF.

J is TRBJ2-7 and V is TRBV7-2, with 12 positions matching TRBD2. Germline assignment: CDR1 SGHTA and CDR2 FQGNSA. J was trimmed by 5 bases and V by 4 bases; bases with no gene match: 15. The CDR3 spans 18 residues. CDR3 protein: CASSSIDHLAGGLNEQYF. The CDR3 nucleotides are TGTGCCAGCAGCTCTATAGACCACCTAGCGGGGGGGCTGAACGAGCAGTACTTC.